This TCR beta chain comes out of a study of control samples from healthy donors and cancer patients (dated by TCRdb to the early 2020s). A word on this clone: Its antigen is still unknown. Base qualities are not recorded, but no much larger clone differs from it by a single base.

Ends trimmed: V by 2 bases, J by 0 bases; bases unmatched to a gene: 0. The germline V gene specifies MNHEY as CDR1 and SVGAGI as CDR2. Including cysteine and phenylalanine, the CDR3 has 15 amino acids. Of the read, only the CDR3 DNA is kept; its 45 bases are in frame from base 1. Receptors were amplified or captured by the immunoSEQ multiplex PCR assay. TCRdb stores this immuneACCESS table with in-frame sequences only. Part of the clones is absent; in the studies checked, under half of the shortfall reflects unresolved V genes, and no reason is known for the rest. For this sample the table gives fewer than 90,000 clones, of which about 88% were detected only once. The ten largest clonotypes hold more than 5.5% of the sample.

The source of this sequence is a woman in her 50s in good health. The sequenced sample was blood. The rearranged chain carries TRBV6-5 and TRBJ2-2; 7 nucleotides in the junction match TRBD2. The CDR3 reads CASSYGTTNTGELFF. The sequence in DNA is TGTGCCAGCAGTTACGGGACTACGAACACCGGGGAGCTGTTTTTT.